This TCR beta chain comes out of a study of blood T cell repertoires in COVID-19. Here immunoSEQ multiplex PCR was the method, and the copy in TCRdb shows in-frame clones only, minus some. The sample contains roughly 190,000 clones, about 78% of which appear only once. This CDR3 region has 14 residues. Germline assignment: CDR1 KGHSH and CDR2 LQKENI. V was pared by 2 bases and J by 0 bases, with 7 bases between. Sequences were obtained from peripheral blood. This TCR was recovered from a woman aged 50 to 65 with active or convalescent COVID-19. The V and J genes are TRBV18 and TRBJ1-1, with D perhaps matching TRBD1 (6 bases). The CDR3 loop is CASSPTGLNTEAFF. CDR3 sequence (DNA): TGTGCCAGCTCACCAACAGGGCTGAACACTGAAGCTTTCTTT.